This T cell receptor (beta chain) was profiled in a study of fetal regulatory T cell absence and autoimmunity. For the study at large: Without clinical diabetes, IPEX patients showed exocrine pancreas autoimmunity.

About this clone itself: As yet, its antigen is unknown.

This was a survey-level run. Assay used: immunoSEQ multiplex PCR; TCRdb lists only in-frame clones, some missing. The sample has tens of thousands of clones, roughly 80% seen once. The V and J ends lost 1 base and 8 bases, in that order; junction bases with no gene match: 2. The length of the CDR3 is 13 residues. Germline assignment: CDR1 MNHNS and CDR2 SASEGT. Findings of the study overall: Compared with cord blood, pancreas showed oligoclonal TCR enrichment, some clones over 80-fold.

The sequence was obtained from a newborn boy with IPEX syndrome. The sequenced sample consisted of cord blood. V and J are TRBV6-1 and TRBJ1-2, with TRBD1 matching over 9 bases. CDR3 loop: CASSEDRGHGYTF. The CDR3 nucleotides read TGTGCCAGCAGTGAAGACAGGGGGCACGGCTACACCTTC.